Described below is a single T cell receptor (beta chain) sequence and its context. Antigen unknown. The sample belongs to a study of circulating and synovial CD4+ cells in juvenile arthritis. Study outcomes and limitations: Compared with bulk blood, circulating pathogenic-like lymphocytes shared substantially more CDR3 sequences with synovial T cells. CPL and bulk CD4 samples differed at least tenfold in T cell genomes. Some such blood samples were as oligoclonal as synovium. Vbeta family usage analysis did not detect the pathogenic-like versus bulk difference.

Using immunoSEQ multiplex PCR, the repertoire was profiled, and TCRdb retains in-frame clones only, with some absent. The table lists tens of thousands of clones, about 94% of them singletons, with 0.7% in the top ten. The sequencing input was CD4+ T cells from blood. The TCR was taken from a human donor with juvenile idiopathic arthritis.

The DNA for the CDR3 is TGCGCCAGCAGTGAGTCCCGACAGGTCTTTAGCTCTGGAAACACCATATATTTT. This sequence encodes CASSESRQVFSSGNTIYF. The chain couples TRBV10-2 to TRBJ1-3; D is possibly TRBD1 (6 bases). V lost 0 bases and J lost 0, with 15 bases in between. Germline assignment: CDR1 WSHSY and CDR2 SAAADI. CDR3 length: 18 residues.